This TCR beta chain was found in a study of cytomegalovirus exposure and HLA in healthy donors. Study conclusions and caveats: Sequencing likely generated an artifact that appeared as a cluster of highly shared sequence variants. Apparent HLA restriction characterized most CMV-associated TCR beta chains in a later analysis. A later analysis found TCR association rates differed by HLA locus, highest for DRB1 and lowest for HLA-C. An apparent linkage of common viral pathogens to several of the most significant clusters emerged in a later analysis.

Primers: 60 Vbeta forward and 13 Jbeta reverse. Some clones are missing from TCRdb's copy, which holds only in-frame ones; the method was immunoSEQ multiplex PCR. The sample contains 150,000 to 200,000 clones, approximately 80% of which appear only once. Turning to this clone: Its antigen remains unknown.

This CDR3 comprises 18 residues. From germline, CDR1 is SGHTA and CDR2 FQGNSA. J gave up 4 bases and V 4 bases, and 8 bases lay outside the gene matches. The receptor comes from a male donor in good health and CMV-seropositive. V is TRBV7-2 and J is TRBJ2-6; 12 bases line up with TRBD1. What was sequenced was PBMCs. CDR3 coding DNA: TGTGCCAGCAGCTCTCCGGGACAGGGGGCGGGGGGGGCCAACGTCCTGACTTTC. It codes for CASSSPGQGAGGANVLTF.